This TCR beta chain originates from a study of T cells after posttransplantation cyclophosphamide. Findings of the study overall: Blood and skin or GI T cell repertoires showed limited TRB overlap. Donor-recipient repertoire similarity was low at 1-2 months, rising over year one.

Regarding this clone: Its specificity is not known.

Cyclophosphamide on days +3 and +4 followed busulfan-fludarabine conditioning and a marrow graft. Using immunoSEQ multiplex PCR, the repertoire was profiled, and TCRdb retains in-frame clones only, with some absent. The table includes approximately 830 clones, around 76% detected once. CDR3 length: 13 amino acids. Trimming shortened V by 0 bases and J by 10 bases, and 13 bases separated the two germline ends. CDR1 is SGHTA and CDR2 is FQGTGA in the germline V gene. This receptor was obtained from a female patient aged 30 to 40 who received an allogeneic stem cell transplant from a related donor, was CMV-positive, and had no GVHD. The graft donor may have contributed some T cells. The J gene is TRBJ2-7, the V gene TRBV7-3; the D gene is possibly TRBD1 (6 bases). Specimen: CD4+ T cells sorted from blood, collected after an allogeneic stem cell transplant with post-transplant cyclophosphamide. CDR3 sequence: CASSLTPGQGQYF. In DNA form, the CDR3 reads TGTGCCAGCAGCTTAACCCCGGGACAAGGACAGTACTTC.